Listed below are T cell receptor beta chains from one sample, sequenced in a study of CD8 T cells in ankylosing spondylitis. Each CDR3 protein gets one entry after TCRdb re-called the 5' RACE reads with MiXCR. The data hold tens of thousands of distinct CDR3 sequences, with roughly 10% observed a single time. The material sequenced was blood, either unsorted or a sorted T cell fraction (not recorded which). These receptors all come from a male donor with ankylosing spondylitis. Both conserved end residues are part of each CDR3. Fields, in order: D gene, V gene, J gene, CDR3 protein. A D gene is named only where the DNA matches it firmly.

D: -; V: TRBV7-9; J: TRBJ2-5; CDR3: CASSPPGTAYQETQYF
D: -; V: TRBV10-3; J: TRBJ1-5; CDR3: CAISALGSNQPQHF
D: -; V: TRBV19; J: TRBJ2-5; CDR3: CASSIEEGETQYF
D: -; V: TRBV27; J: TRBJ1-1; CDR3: CASSLPGRINTEAFF
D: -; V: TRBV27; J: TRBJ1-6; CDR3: CASGQGFSPLHF
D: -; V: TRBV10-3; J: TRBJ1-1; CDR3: CAISEGGYTEAFF
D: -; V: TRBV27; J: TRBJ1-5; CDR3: CASSFTGSNQPQHF
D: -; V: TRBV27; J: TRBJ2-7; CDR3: CASSLTTGSHEQYF
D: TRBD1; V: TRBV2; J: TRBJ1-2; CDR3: CASNTGTGLNYGYTF
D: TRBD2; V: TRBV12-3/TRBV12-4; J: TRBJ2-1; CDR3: CASSPPRASGRQTYNEQFF
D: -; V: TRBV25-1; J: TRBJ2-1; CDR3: CASSEWEALGTGEQFF
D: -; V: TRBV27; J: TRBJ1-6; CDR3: CASSYGTAKGNSPLHF
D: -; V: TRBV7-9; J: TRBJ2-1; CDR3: CASSPVPGLEWEQFF
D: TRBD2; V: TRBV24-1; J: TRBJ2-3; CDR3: CATSDFGQTSGSTDTQYF
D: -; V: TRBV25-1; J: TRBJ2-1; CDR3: CASSETPGIYNEQFF
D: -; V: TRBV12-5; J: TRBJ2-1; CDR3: CASDGFSNGLQAFYNEQFF
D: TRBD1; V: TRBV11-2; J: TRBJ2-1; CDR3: CASRGQDNEQFF
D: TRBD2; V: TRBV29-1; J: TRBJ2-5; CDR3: CSVVFFSGRSRETQYF
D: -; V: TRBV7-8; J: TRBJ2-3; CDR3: CASRGTSTDTQYF
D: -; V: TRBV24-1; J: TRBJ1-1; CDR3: CATSDGPGGTEAFF
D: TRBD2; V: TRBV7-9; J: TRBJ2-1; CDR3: CASSPPREVINEQFF
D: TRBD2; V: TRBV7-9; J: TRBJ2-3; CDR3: CASLRGLAGVSTDTQYF
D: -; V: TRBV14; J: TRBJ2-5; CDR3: CASSQEFGGIQETQYF
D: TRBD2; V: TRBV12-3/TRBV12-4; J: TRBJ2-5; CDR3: CASSLARGDQETQYF
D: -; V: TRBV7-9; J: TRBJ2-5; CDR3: CASSHGTAMETQYF
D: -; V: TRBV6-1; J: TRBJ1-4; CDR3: CASSPREAGEKLFF
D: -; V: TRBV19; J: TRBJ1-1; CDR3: CASSTWAAGGTEAFF
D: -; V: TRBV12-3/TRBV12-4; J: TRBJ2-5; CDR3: CASSTGLETQYF
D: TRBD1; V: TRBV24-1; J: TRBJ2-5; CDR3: CATSVGTGGEETQYF
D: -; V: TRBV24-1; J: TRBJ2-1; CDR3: CATSDFALGEQFF
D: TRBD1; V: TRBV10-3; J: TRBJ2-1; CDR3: CAISGEGAQDNEQFF
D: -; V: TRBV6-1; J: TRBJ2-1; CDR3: CASSQYMESHEQFF
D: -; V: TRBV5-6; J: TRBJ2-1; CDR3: CASSLRPKGNEQFF
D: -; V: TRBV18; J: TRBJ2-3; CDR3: CASSPGQQGNTDTQYF
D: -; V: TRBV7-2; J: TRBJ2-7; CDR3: CASSHPWDGSYEQYF
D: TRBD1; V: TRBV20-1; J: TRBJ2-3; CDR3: CSAPDRGLPGDTQYF
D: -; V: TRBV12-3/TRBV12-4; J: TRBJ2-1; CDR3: CASRPQGPSYNEQFF
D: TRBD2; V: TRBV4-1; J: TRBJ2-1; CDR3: CASSQDSGGGNEQFF
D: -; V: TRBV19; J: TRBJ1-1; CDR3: CASTEYDTMNTEAFF
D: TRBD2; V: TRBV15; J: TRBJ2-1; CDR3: CATGGTSGTYNEQFF
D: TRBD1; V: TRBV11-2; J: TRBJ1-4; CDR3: CASSLAYRGIGEKLFF
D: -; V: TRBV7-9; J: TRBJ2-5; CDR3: CASSPPMETQYF
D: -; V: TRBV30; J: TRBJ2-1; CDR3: CAWSVLAEEINEQFF
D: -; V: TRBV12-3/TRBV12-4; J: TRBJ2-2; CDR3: CASSWTTGELFF
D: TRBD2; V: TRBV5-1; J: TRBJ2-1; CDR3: CASSLVSGTYNEQFF
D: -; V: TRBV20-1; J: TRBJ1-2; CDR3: CSAGTGLDYGYTF
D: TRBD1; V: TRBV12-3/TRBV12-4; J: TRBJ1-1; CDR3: CASSPYWTGMVVNTEAFF
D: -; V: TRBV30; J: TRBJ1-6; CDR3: CAWSATDSYNSPLHF
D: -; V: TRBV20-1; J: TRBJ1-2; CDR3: CSARGGGEDYGYTF
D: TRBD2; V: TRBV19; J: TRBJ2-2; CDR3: CASSSKLRLAVNTGELFF
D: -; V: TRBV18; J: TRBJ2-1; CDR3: CASSPTPLSSYNEQFF
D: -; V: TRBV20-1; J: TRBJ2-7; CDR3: CSAPGGTAHEQYF
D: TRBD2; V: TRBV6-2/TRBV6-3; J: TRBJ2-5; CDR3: CASSGLAGGPETQYF
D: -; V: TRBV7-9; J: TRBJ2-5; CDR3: CASSFAGGQETQYF
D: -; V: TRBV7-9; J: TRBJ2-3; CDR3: CASSYQRTTDTQYF
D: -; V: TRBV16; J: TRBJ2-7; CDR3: CASSPEGSGEQYF